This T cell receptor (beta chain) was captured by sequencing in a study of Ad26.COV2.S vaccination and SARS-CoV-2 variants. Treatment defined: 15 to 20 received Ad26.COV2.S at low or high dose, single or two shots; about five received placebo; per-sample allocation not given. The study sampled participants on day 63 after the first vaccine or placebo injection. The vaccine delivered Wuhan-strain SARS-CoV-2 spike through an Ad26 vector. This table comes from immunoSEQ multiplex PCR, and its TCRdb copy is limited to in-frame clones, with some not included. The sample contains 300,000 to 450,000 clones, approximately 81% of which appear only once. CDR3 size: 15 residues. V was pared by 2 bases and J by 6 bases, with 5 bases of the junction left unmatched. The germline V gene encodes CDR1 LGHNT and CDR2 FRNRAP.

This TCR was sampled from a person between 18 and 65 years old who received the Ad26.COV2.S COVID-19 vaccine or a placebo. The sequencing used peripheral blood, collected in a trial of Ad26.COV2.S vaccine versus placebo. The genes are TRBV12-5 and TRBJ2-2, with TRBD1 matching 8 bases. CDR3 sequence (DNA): TGTGCTAGTGGTTTGCAGGGGGCTGCATCCGGGGAGCTGTTTTTT. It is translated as CASGLQGAASGELFF.